Listed here are 23 T cell receptor beta chains from one sample, sequenced in a study of blood T cells in healthy people across ages. Primed by a sample-barcoded 5' primer and a J-beta primer mix, a second PCR proceeded for about 6 to 11 cycles. TCRdb re-called the 5' RACE reads with MiXCR, one entry per CDR3 protein. Of about 1.5 million distinct CDR3 sequences detected, under 55% appear once; the ten largest clones hold roughly 3.7%. Sequencing input: blood. The source of these receptors is a woman aged 18-29 years in good health.

The V and J genes are TRBV7-9 and TRBJ1-1; D uncertain. The CDR3 has 13 residues. The V gene lost 6 bases and the J gene lost 1 base, with 9 bases spanning the gap. Germline assignment: CDR1 SEHNR and CDR2 FQNEAQ (reference sequence). CDR3 bases: TGTGCCAGCAGGTCCTCGCCGAACACTGAAGCTTTCTTT. Protein: CASRSSPNTEAFF.

The V call is TRBV29-1, the J call TRBJ1-2; 7 nucleotides align to TRBD1. Germline V gene data show CDR1 as SQVTM and CDR2 as ANQGSEA. Unmatched junction bases numbered 10, after V lost 6 bases and J lost 6 bases. The CDR3 spans 13 residues. The CDR3, as DNA: TGCAGCGTCGACAGGGTAGGAGAGGATGGCTACACCTTC. Encoded protein: CSVDRVGEDGYTF.

This sequence joins TRBV5-1 and TRBJ2-3; possibly TRBD2 for D (5 bases). The CDR3 totals 15 residues. Germline V lookup: CDR1 SGHRS, CDR2 YFSETQ. Trimming cost V 4 bases and J 0 bases, with 12 bases left between them. This chain's CDR3 is CASSEQTGSTDTQYF. DNA of the CDR3: TGCGCCAGCAGCGAGCAGACGGGGAGCACAGATACGCAGTATTTT.

This clonotype was counted between two and nine times. The chain joins TRBV7-2 to TRBJ2-7, with D hard to call. The tail of the sequence fits TRBJ2-5 better, so the J call may be wrong. In germline, CDR1 is SGHTA, CDR2 FQGNSA. This CDR3 comprises 13 residues. The CDR3 coding sequence is TGTGCCAGCAGCTTAGAGCCGGGAGAGACCCAGTACTTC. Amino acids: CASSLEPGETQYF.

This chain uses TRBV20-1 with TRBJ1-3; no reliable D call. CDR1 DFQATT and CDR2 SNEGSKA come from the germline V gene (reference sequence). Between the trimmed V and J ends, which lost 6 bases and 4 bases, there was a span of 13 bases. This CDR3 comprises 13 residues. The CDR3 DNA is TGCAGTGCACGGGAACTCTACGGAAACACCATATATTTT. Translation gives CSARELYGNTIYF.

This clonotype was seen just once. The chain recombines TRBV29-1 with TRBJ2-2; the match to TRBD2 covers 11 bases. CDR1 SQVTM and CDR2 ANQGSEA come from the germline V gene. V shed 6 bases and J 2 bases; nucleotides not matched to a gene: 5. The CDR3 is 15 residues long. CDR3 nucleotide sequence: TGCAGCGTCCTCGGGACTAGCGGAAACACCGGGGAGCTGTTTTTT. Its translation is CSVLGTSGNTGELFF.

This clonotype was seen repeatedly, ten times or more. V gene TRBV7-9 combines with J gene TRBJ2-1; 8 bases line up with TRBD2. The V segment lost 5 bases and the J segment 7 bases; nucleotides outside the gene matches: 10. The V gene's germline CDR1 is SEHNR and CDR2 FQNEAQ (reference sequence). This CDR3 comprises 15 residues. CDR3 region: CASSHSWLAGNEQFF. The CDR3 DNA follows: TGTGCCAGCAGCCATAGTTGGCTAGCGGGTAATGAGCAGTTCTTC.

The J gene is TRBJ2-3, the V gene TRBV4-3, with a possible D match to TRBD2 (6 bases). V was clipped by 4 bases and J by 2 bases, with 13 bases between them. The CDR3 covers 15 residues. Per the germline V gene, CDR1 is LGHNA and CDR2 is YSLEER. DNA of the CDR3: TGCGCCAGCAGCCCCTGGTGGAGGGCCACAGATACGCAGTATTTT. The encoded protein is CASSPWWRATDTQYF.

In this sample, this clonotype turned up a few times. V gene TRBV12-3 or TRBV12-4 combines with J gene TRBJ2-5; 8 bases are a match to TRBD2. J gave up 5 bases and V 1 base, and 6 bases lay outside the gene matches. There are 15 residues in the CDR3. CDR3 sequence reads: CASSLGAGGVETQYF. CDR3 coding DNA: TGTGCCAGCAGTTTAGGGGCGGGAGGTGTTGAGACCCAGTACTTC.

This rearrangement joins TRBV5-1 to TRBJ1-2, with D unclear. From germline, CDR1 is SGHRS and CDR2 YFSETQ. V lost 0 bases, J lost 4 bases, and 7 bases lay in between. There are 13 residues in the CDR3. The CDR3 here is CASSLVPVYGYTF. Here the CDR3 DNA reads TGCGCCAGCAGCTTGGTTCCGGTCTATGGCTACACCTTC.

The chain recombines TRBV20-1 with TRBJ2-1; D possibly matches TRBD1 or TRBD2 (5 bases each). Germline V CDR1 and CDR2: DFQATT, SNEGSKA (reference sequence). The CDR3 is made up of 14 amino acids. Trimming pared 6 bases from V and 0 bases from J, leaving 12 bases between. The CDR3 reads CSAEGRSSYNEQFF. CDR3 coding DNA: TGCAGTGCCGAGGGACGGAGCTCCTACAATGAGCAGTTCTTC.

This clonotype has only a few counts. The chain couples TRBV12-3 or TRBV12-4 to TRBJ1-2; the D gene is possibly TRBD1 (5 bases). Trimming removed 6 bases at V and 3 bases at J, with 8 bases between. The CDR3 is 12 amino acids. CDR3 nucleotide sequence: TGTGCCAGCAGAGACAGACACTATGGCTACACCTTC. Amino acid sequence: CASRDRHYGYTF.

This clonotype was seen a few times. V is TRBV5-1 and J is TRBJ2-1; the D is unclear. Trimming cost V 1 base and J 5 bases, with 10 bases left between them. This CDR3 has 14 residues. From germline, CDR1 is SGHRS and CDR2 YFSETQ. The CDR3 sequence is CASSLTGINNEQFF. In DNA, the CDR3 is TGCGCCAGCAGCTTGACTGGGATAAACAATGAGCAGTTCTTC.

The genes are TRBV10-3 and TRBJ1-3, with D unresolved. Looked up from germline, CDR1 is ENHRY and CDR2 is SYGVKD. V lost 3 bases, J lost 0 bases, and 6 bases lay in between. CDR3 size: 14 residues. The CDR3, as DNA: TGTGCCATCAGTGAAGAATACTCTGGAAACACCATATATTTT. Its protein is CAISEEYSGNTIYF.

The chain combines TRBV4-1 with TRBJ2-1; D might be TRBD1 (5 bases). The better agreement between TRBJ2-7 and the DNA end casts doubt on the J call. CDR1 is MGHRA, CDR2 YSYEKL, per germline. The CDR3 extends over 14 amino acids. The CDR3 here is CASSQVPTVNEQYF. Here the CDR3 DNA reads TGCGCCAGCAGCCAGGTCCCGACAGTCAATGAGCAGTACTTC.

J is TRBJ2-3 and V is TRBV20-1; D possibly corresponds to TRBD1 (5 bases). The germline V and J ends were trimmed by 0 bases and 5 bases, with 15 bases remaining between them. Germline CDR1 is DFQATT and CDR2 is SNEGSKA (reference sequence). This CDR3 comprises 15 residues. The CDR3 is CSARDYTGPGDTQYF. CDR3 DNA sequence: TGCAGTGCTAGAGATTATACAGGACCTGGAGATACGCAGTATTTT.

CDR3 in amino acids: CSASPGTNYNEQFF. CDR3 bases: TGCAGTGCTAGCCCCGGGACTAACTACAATGAGCAGTTCTTC. The gene calls are TRBV20-1 and TRBJ2-1, with TRBD2 matching 7 bases. This CDR3 has 14 amino acids. V shed 3 bases, J shed 3 bases, and the junction held 5 bases outside the gene matches. The germline V gene encodes CDR1 DFQATT and CDR2 SNEGSKA (reference sequence).

This chain uses TRBV4-2 with TRBJ2-6, with a tentative D call TRBD2 (6 bases). CDR1 and CDR2 (germline): LGHNA, YNFKEQ. The CDR3 covers 20 residues. The V and J ends lost 1 base and 0 bases respectively, with 19 bases between them. This chain's CDR3 is CASSQAPILATYSGANVLTF. The DNA for the CDR3 is TGTGCCAGCAGCCAAGCCCCCATTCTAGCGACGTACTCTGGGGCCAACGTCCTGACTTTC.

This clonotype was observed a handful of times. The chain uses TRBV2 and TRBJ1-5; no clear D. The CDR3 covers 13 residues. Germline CDR1 reads SNHLY; CDR2 reads FYNNEI. Trimming cost V 8 bases and J 4 bases, with 12 bases left between them. CDR3 region: CASVPGENQPQHF. The DNA for the CDR3 is TGTGCCAGCGTGCCGGGTGAGAATCAGCCCCAGCATTTT.

DNA of the CDR3: TGTGCCAGCAGCGCCCCTCCTGGGAGGGGGTACACCGGGGAGCTGTTTTTT. Amino acids: CASSAPPGRGYTGELFF. This sequence joins TRBV13 and TRBJ2-2; TRBD2 is a possible D gene (7 bases). Germline loops: CDR1 PRHDT, CDR2 FYEKMQ (reference sequence). The CDR3 extends over 17 amino acids. Trimming removed 5 bases from V and 3 bases from J, with 19 bases in between.

This clonotype turned up a few times. This sequence joins TRBV12-3 or TRBV12-4 and TRBJ2-7, with unresolved D. This CDR3 comprises 14 residues. Trimming took off 6 bases at V and 5 bases at J, with 17 bases between the two ends. The CDR3 coding sequence is TGTGCCAGCAGCCTCGGACCTAAAGTCGACGAGCAGTACTTC. This codes for CASSLGPKVDEQYF.

In this sample, this clonotype turned up many times. V usage is TRBV28 and J usage is TRBJ1-4; D is unclear. Trimming removed 7 bases at V and 10 bases at J, with 13 bases between. The V gene's germline CDR1 is MDHEN and CDR2 SYDVKM. The CDR3 runs 12 residues. CDR3 region: CASTAPRGKLFF. CDR3 DNA: TGTGCCAGCACCGCCCCGCGTGGAAAACTGTTTTTT.

J is TRBJ2-4 and V is TRBV4-1; D ambiguous. The germline V and J ends were trimmed by 1 base and 0 bases, with 10 bases remaining between them. This CDR3 is built from 16 residues. Germline loops: CDR1 MGHRA, CDR2 YSYEKL. Here the CDR3 reads CASSQVSPVAKNIQYF. DNA for the CDR3: TGCGCCAGCAGCCAAGTCAGCCCCGTAGCCAAAAACATTCAGTACTTC.